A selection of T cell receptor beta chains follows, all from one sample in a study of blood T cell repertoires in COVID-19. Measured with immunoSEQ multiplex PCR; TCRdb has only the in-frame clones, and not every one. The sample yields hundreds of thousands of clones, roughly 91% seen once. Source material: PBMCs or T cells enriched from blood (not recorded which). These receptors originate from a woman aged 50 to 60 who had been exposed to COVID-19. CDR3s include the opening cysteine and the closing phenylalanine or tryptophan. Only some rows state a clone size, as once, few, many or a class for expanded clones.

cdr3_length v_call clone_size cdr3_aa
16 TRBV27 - CASSLSRTGRLTEAFF
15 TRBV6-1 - CASSEGPGQVYGYTF
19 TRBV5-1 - CASSLMGRTGTGSTDTQYF
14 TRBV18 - CASSPLGQGYEQYF
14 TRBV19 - CASRGTAMNTEAFF
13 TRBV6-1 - CASSEHRNQPQHF
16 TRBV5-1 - CASSETGLVISYEQYF
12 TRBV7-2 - CASTSYPETQYF
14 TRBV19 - CASMDRATGNTIYF
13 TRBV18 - CASSSTVFYEQYF
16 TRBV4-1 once CASSQRGPSMNTEAFF
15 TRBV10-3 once CAISEGDSGTDTQYF
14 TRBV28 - CASTLDRGRTEAFF
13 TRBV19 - CASSSISENEQYF
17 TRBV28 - CASSLGSSGGLLETQYF
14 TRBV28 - CASSLATGFYEQYF
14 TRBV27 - CASSSGQWDQPQHF
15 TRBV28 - CASSFPERALYGYTF
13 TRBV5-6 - CASTPAGGNGYTF
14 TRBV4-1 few CASSQEDNYNEQFF
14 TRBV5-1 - CASSLEGVGTEAFF
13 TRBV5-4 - CASSPDSNYEQYF
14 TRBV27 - CASSQQYSYNEQFF
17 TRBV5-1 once CASSQLQGGGTQETQYF
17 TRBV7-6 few CASSLGARSSYNSPLHF
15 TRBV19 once CASSIPSGGTDTQYF
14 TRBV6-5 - CATSVGQGDYGYTF
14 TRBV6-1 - CASSELADTGELFF
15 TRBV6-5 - CASRDNTGAQETQYF
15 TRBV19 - CASSETGGVSSPLHF
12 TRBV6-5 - CASGGQYTEAFF
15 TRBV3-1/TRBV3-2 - CASSQARVVSYEQYF
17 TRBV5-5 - CASSWSGAGGDTYEQYF
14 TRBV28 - CATMVAGVSYEQYF
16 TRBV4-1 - CASSHRQGARTDTQYF
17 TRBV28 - CASSQTWGQGAYNEQFF
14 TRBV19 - CASKVRGGYTEAFF
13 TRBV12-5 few CASGRTGGTEAFF
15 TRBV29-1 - CSVEESGGSTGELFF
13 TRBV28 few CASSSDSNQPQHF
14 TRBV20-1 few CSASSPGQGYGYTF
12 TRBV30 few CAWGTRNSPLHF
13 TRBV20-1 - CSASSTNYNEQFF
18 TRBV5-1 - CASSLGLAGGPSTDTQYF
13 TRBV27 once CASSLTGSYEQYF
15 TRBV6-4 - CASTPGRGLNYGYTF
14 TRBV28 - CASRGTGLQEKLFF
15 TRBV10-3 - CAISSTGGSTDTQYF
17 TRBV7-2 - CASSLVGTQTRGDTQYF
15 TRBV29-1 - CSVWGHHRSSYEQYF
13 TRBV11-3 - CASSLDTYNEQFF
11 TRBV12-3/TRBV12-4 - CASSWRTEAFF
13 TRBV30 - CAWSGQGNQPQHF
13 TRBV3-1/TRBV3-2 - CASRGQGNSPLHF
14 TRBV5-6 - CASSLLVSNSPLHF
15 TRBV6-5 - CASRPEGQGAGGYTF